This is a list of T cell receptor beta chains from one sample in a study of blood T cell repertoires in COVID-19. The table came from immunoSEQ multiplex PCR; TCRdb's copy has only in-frame clones and leaves some out. In the table there are approximately 330,000 clones, about 87% of which are singletons. The specimen sequenced was peripheral blood. These receptors originate from a man aged 30-40 years with COVID-19, enrolled during active disease. The CDR3 runs from the conserved cysteine through the conserved F or W. The order of the fields is V gene, clone size, J gene, D gene, CDR3 protein, CDR3 DNA. A D gene is named only where the DNA matches it firmly. Clone size is shown for a subset of rows, as once, few, many or a class of expanded clone.

v_gene: TRBV4-1
abundance: few
j_gene: TRBJ1-5
d_gene: TRBD1
CDR3aa: CASREGQGSHQPQHF
CDR3nt: TGCGCCAGCAGAGAGGGACAGGGGAGTCACCAGCCCCAGCATTTT

v_gene: TRBV7-8
abundance: NA
j_gene: TRBJ1-1
d_gene: NA
CDR3aa: CASSWRVKTEAFF
CDR3nt: TGTGCCAGCAGCTGGAGGGTTAAGACTGAAGCTTTCTTT

v_gene: TRBV7-3
abundance: NA
j_gene: TRBJ2-1
d_gene: TRBD2
CDR3aa: CASSPGLAEEEQFF
CDR3nt: TGTGCCAGCAGCCCGGGACTAGCAGAGGAGGAGCAGTTCTTC

v_gene: TRBV6-5
abundance: NA
j_gene: TRBJ2-2
d_gene: NA
CDR3aa: CASRRSQGWYGELFF
CDR3nt: TGTGCCAGCAGGAGATCTCAGGGATGGTACGGGGAGCTGTTTTTT

v_gene: TRBV12-3/TRBV12-4
abundance: NA
j_gene: TRBJ1-2
d_gene: TRBD1
CDR3aa: CASSLWDRDGYTF
CDR3nt: TGTGCCAGCAGTTTATGGGACAGGGATGGCTACACCTTC

v_gene: TRBV19
abundance: NA
j_gene: TRBJ1-1
d_gene: NA
CDR3aa: CASSIRTAVGTEAFF
CDR3nt: TGTGCCAGTAGTATCAGGACAGCGGTGGGCACTGAAGCTTTCTTT

v_gene: TRBV10-3
abundance: NA
j_gene: TRBJ1-1
d_gene: NA
CDR3aa: CAISGSTLPGKTEAFF
CDR3nt: TGTGCCATCAGTGGGTCGACACTCCCAGGGAAAACTGAAGCTTTCTTT

v_gene: TRBV30
abundance: NA
j_gene: TRBJ2-5
d_gene: NA
CDR3aa: CAWQKQGLQETQYF
CDR3nt: TGTGCCTGGCAAAAACAGGGCCTACAAGAGACCCAGTACTTC

v_gene: TRBV6-5
abundance: NA
j_gene: TRBJ2-3
d_gene: NA
CDR3aa: CASSPDGGTDTQYF
CDR3nt: TGTGCCAGCAGTCCCGACGGGGGCACAGATACGCAGTATTTT

v_gene: TRBV30
abundance: NA
j_gene: TRBJ2-3
d_gene: TRBD2
CDR3aa: CAWSSLAGGTDTQYF
CDR3nt: TGTGCCTGGAGTTCACTAGCGGGAGGCACAGATACGCAGTATTTT

v_gene: TRBV9
abundance: few
j_gene: TRBJ2-7
d_gene: TRBD2
CDR3aa: CASSVGLAESYEQYF
CDR3nt: TGTGCCAGCAGCGTAGGCCTAGCGGAGTCCTACGAGCAGTACTTC

v_gene: TRBV15
abundance: NA
j_gene: TRBJ2-2
d_gene: TRBD1
CDR3aa: CATSRDRVGGTGELFF
CDR3nt: TGTGCCACCAGCAGAGATCGAGTAGGGGGCACGGGGGAGCTGTTTTTT

v_gene: TRBV18
abundance: NA
j_gene: TRBJ2-3
d_gene: NA
CDR3aa: CASSPGVSDTQYF
CDR3nt: TGTGCCAGCTCACCCGGAGTCTCAGATACGCAGTATTTT

v_gene: TRBV7-8
abundance: NA
j_gene: TRBJ1-3
d_gene: NA
CDR3aa: CASSLDPGRNTIYF
CDR3nt: TGTGCCAGCAGCTTAGATCCAGGGAGGAACACCATATATTTT

v_gene: TRBV15
abundance: NA
j_gene: TRBJ1-2
d_gene: NA
CDR3aa: CATSRDGAGGGYTF
CDR3nt: TGTGCCACCAGCAGAGATGGGGCCGGCGGCGGCTACACCTTC

v_gene: TRBV2
abundance: NA
j_gene: TRBJ1-1
d_gene: NA
CDR3aa: CASSVGGWTEAFF
CDR3nt: TGTGCCAGCAGTGTCGGGGGATGGACTGAAGCTTTCTTT

v_gene: TRBV28
abundance: NA
j_gene: TRBJ1-2
d_gene: NA
CDR3aa: CASSFRGLNYGYTF
CDR3nt: TGTGCCAGCAGTTTTAGGGGTCTTAACTATGGCTACACCTTC

v_gene: TRBV7-3
abundance: once
j_gene: TRBJ2-7
d_gene: NA
CDR3aa: CASSLVRIGEQYF
CDR3nt: TGTGCCAGCAGCTTAGTTCGAATCGGCGAGCAGTACTTC

v_gene: TRBV6-4
abundance: once
j_gene: TRBJ2-3
d_gene: NA
CDR3aa: CASSYAASEIDTQYF
CDR3nt: TGTGCCAGCAGTTACGCGGCTAGCGAAATAGATACGCAGTATTTT

v_gene: TRBV2
abundance: NA
j_gene: TRBJ2-3
d_gene: NA
CDR3aa: CATRKGSSTDTQYF
CDR3nt: TGTGCCACCCGAAAAGGGAGCAGCACAGATACGCAGTATTTT

v_gene: TRBV2
abundance: once
j_gene: TRBJ1-6
d_gene: NA
CDR3aa: CASSERGTYNSPLHF
CDR3nt: TGTGCCAGCAGTGAAAGGGGAACCTATAATTCACCCCTCCACTTT